A single sample is the source of the 7 T cell receptor beta chains below, sequenced in a study of blood T cell repertoires in COVID-19. Method: immunoSEQ multiplex PCR; TCRdb's copy keeps in-frame clones and lacks some. The data hold some 250,000 clones, with approximately 83% observed a single time. What was sequenced was peripheral blood. Receptors were obtained from a man in his forties or fifties with active or convalescent COVID-19.

V is TRBV5-1 and J is TRBJ2-1; 9 bases map to TRBD2. V lost 0 bases to trimming and J lost 7 bases; unmatched junction nucleotides: 5. The length of the CDR3 is 15 residues. Germline V lookup: CDR1 SGHRS, CDR2 YFSETQ. CDR3 nucleotide sequence: TGCGCCAGCAGCTTGGTAGCGGGGGAAGAGAATGAGCAGTTCTTC. The encoded protein is CASSLVAGEENEQFF.

V is TRBV29-1 and J is TRBJ1-1; D not certain. The CDR3 contains 11 residues. V was pared by 8 bases and J by 1 base, with 8 bases between. Germline-derived CDR1 and CDR2 are SQVTM and ANQGSEA. The CDR3 DNA reads as TGCAGCTACACTAAGAACACTGAAGCTTTCTTT. As protein: CSYTKNTEAFF.

This clone was recorded a few times. The rearrangement uses TRBV21-1 and TRBJ1-2. TRBV21-1 counts as a pseudogene. The CDR3 spans 14 residues. As DNA, the CDR3 is TGTGCCAGCAGCAATTCGTTTGCTAACTATGGCTACACCTTC. Translation: CASSNSFANYGYTF.

This rearrangement joins TRBV6-1 to TRBJ2-1, with D perhaps matching TRBD1 (7 bases). The CDR3 is 17 amino acids. Trimming stripped 4 bases from V and 5 bases from J, with 21 bases between. CDR1 is MNHNS, CDR2 SASEGT, per germline. Here the CDR3 DNA reads TGTGCCAGCAGTGTACCTTCGACAGGGAGGTGGAACAATGAGCAGTTCTTC. Amino acids: CASSVPSTGRWNNEQFF.

The rearrangement uses TRBV19 and TRBJ2-7, with no clear D. Germline V gene data show CDR1 as LNHDA and CDR2 as SQIVND (reference sequence). V lost 3 bases and J lost 2, with 8 bases in between. This CDR3 contains 13 residues. This CDR3 reads CASSIGTAYEQYF. CDR3 DNA: TGTGCCAGTAGTATCGGAACAGCCTACGAGCAGTACTTC.

The gene calls are TRBV27 and TRBJ2-2, with 12 positions matching TRBD2. CDR1 is MNHEY, CDR2 SMNVEV, per germline (reference sequence). J was trimmed by 7 bases and V by 5 bases; bases with no gene match: 11. CDR3 length equals 17 residues. The CDR3 DNA is TGTGCCAGCAGTACCCCAGGGCTAGCGGGGGGGGTCGGGGAGCTGTTTTTT. Translating it yields CASSTPGLAGGVGELFF.

This chain uses TRBV28 with TRBJ1-5; TRBD1 agrees at 11 bases. V shed 7 bases and J 1 base; nucleotides not matched to a gene: 6. The V gene's germline CDR1 is MDHEN and CDR2 SYDVKM. This CDR3 contains 16 residues. CDR3 sequence reads: CASTRTGGGSNQPQHF. The DNA for the CDR3 is TGTGCCAGCACGCGGACAGGGGGCGGAAGCAATCAGCCCCAGCATTTT.